This T cell receptor beta chain was sequenced for a study of T cells in Graves' hyperthyroidism and ophthalmopathy. Study information: At initial diagnosis, before any treatment had begun, peripheral blood was obtained.

J was trimmed by 5 bases and V by 6 bases; bases with no gene match: 6. The CDR3 contains 14 residues. The germline CDR1 and CDR2 sequences are ENHRY and SYGVKD. TCR beta CDR3 sequences were amplified from RNA transcripts. Using the HTBI primer set, a first-round RT-PCR was run on the TCR CDR3. One entry per CDR3 protein results from TCRdb running MiXCR on the multiplex PCR reads. The top ten clones hold 7.5% to 9.5% of a sample with hundreds of thousands of distinct CDR3 sequences, 38% of them seen once. For Graves' hyperthyroidism to be stable, ophthalmopathy could not progress within 18 months. The study enrolled patients aged 18 to 65 with newly diagnosed hyperthyroidism of under 2 months' duration.

This sequence joins TRBV10-3 and TRBJ2-5; 10 bases map to TRBD2. This TCR derives from a man aged 18 to 29 with Graves' hyperthyroidism. The sequenced material came from blood. CDR3 sequence reads: CAISGLAVGETQYF. For the CDR3, the DNA is TGTGCCATCAGCGGACTAGCGGTAGGGGAGACCCAGTACTTC.